This is a list of T cell receptor beta chains from one sample in a study of identical twins. MiXCR, run by TCRdb on the 5' RACE reads, gives a single entry per CDR3 protein. The sample has approximately 550,000 distinct CDR3 sequences, approximately 20% seen once. This sample also appeared in a second study, on yellow fever vaccine responses in identical twins.

Sequenced sample: CD4+ T cells sorted from blood. The source is a woman younger than 35 in good health. Both conserved end residues are part of each CDR3. D genes are given only for firm matches. Clone size is shown for a subset of rows, as once, few, many or a class of expanded clone.

D | J | size | V | CDR3 | DNA
TRBD1 | TRBJ1-2 | few | TRBV28 | CASTTTGGEVPGYTF | TGTGCCAGCACTACGACAGGGGGCGAGGTTCCTGGCTACACCTTC
NA | TRBJ1-4 | few | TRBV29-1 | CSVRNEKLFF | TGCAGCGTCCGTAATGAAAAACTGTTTTTT
NA | TRBJ2-1 | few | TRBV18 | CASSRGLQGSYNEQFF | TGTGCCAGCTCACGGGGACTTCAGGGCTCCTACAATGAGCAGTTCTTC
NA | TRBJ2-7 | many | TRBV3-1 | CASSQGGYEQYF | TGTGCCAGCAGCCAGGGTGGCTACGAGCAGTACTTC
NA | TRBJ1-5 | NA | TRBV19 | CASRHRESNQPQHF | TGTGCCAGTAGACACAGGGAAAGCAATCAGCCCCAGCATTTT
NA | TRBJ1-2 | few | TRBV29-1 | CSVGGGAPGYTF | TGCAGCGTTGGGGGGGGCGCGCCGGGCTACACCTTC
NA | TRBJ2-1 | NA | TRBV5-1 | CASSLVGGSNNEQFF | TGCGCCAGCAGCTTGGTTGGGGGTTCAAACAATGAGCAGTTCTTC
NA | TRBJ2-3 | NA | TRBV29-1 | CSVDTGPTDTQYF | TGCAGCGTTGACACAGGGCCCACAGATACGCAGTATTTT
NA | TRBJ2-5 | NA | TRBV19 | CASSIGQETQYF | TGTGCCAGTAGTATAGGTCAAGAGACCCAGTACTTC
TRBD2 | TRBJ2-1 | few | TRBV7-9 | CASSLRGGLYNEQFF | TGTGCCAGCAGCTTACGGGGGGGCCTCTACAATGAGCAGTTCTTC
NA | TRBJ2-1 | few | TRBV11-2 | CASSLSVYNEQFF | TGTGCCAGCAGCTTAAGTGTCTACAATGAGCAGTTCTTC
NA | TRBJ2-2 | few | TRBV9 | CASSVAGGTNTGELFF | TGTGCCAGCAGCGTAGCAGGTGGCACGAACACCGGGGAGCTGTTTTTT
NA | TRBJ2-1 | few | TRBV20-1 | CSAVPGHNNEQFF | TGCAGTGCAGTACCGGGACACAACAATGAGCAGTTCTTC
TRBD1 | TRBJ2-5 | few | TRBV7-9 | CASSLTNRGTGRETQYF | TGTGCCAGCAGCTTAACCAACCGTGGGACAGGCAGGGAGACCCAGTACTTC
TRBD2 | TRBJ2-7 | NA | TRBV10-2 | CASSPGLAKYCSYF | TGCGCCAGCAGTCCGGGACTAGCGAAGTACTGCTCGTACTTC
NA | TRBJ2-3 | NA | TRBV10-3 | CAISEGARGTDTQYF | TGTGCCATCAGTGAAGGGGCGAGGGGCACAGATACGCAGTATTTT
NA | TRBJ2-3 | few | TRBV7-9 | CASTRGMSADTQYF | TGTGCCAGCACCCGAGGCATGTCGGCAGATACGCAGTATTTT
TRBD1 | TRBJ1-6 | NA | TRBV9 | CASSADRGGNSPLHF | TGTGCCAGCAGCGCCGACAGGGGCGGTAATTCACCCCTCCACTTT
TRBD2 | TRBJ2-3 | NA | TRBV20-1 | CSARLASGRVPDTQYF | TGCAGTGCTAGATTGGCTAGCGGGAGGGTCCCAGATACGCAGTATTTT
NA | TRBJ2-7 | many | TRBV7-2 | CASSARYEQYF | TGTGCCAGCAGCGCGCGCTACGAGCAGTACTTC
NA | TRBJ2-1 | few | TRBV12-3/TRBV12-4 | CASIDRRDEQFF | TGTGCCAGCATCGATCGGAGGGATGAGCAGTTCTTC
NA | TRBJ2-1 | NA | TRBV12-3/TRBV12-4 | CATWVRERPYNEQFF | TGTGCCACCTGGGTGAGGGAGAGACCCTACAATGAGCAGTTCTTC
NA | TRBJ2-2 | NA | TRBV12-3/TRBV12-4 | CASSPQGFGTGELFF | TGTGCCAGCAGCCCTCAGGGTTTCGGCACCGGGGAGCTGTTTTTT
NA | TRBJ1-1 | NA | TRBV5-1 | CASSFPDGGTEAFF | TGCGCCAGCAGCTTCCCGGACGGAGGAACTGAAGCTTTCTTT
NA | TRBJ2-7 | few | TRBV5-1 | CASSLMGMEQYF | TGCGCCAGCAGCTTGATGGGGATGGAGCAGTACTTC
NA | TRBJ2-2 | NA | TRBV5-1 | CASSLVHGELFF | TGCGCCAGCAGCTTGGTTCACGGGGAGCTGTTTTTT
TRBD2 | TRBJ2-5 | few | TRBV10-3 | CAISPKTSGGIKETQYF | TGTGCCATCAGTCCGAAGACTAGCGGGGGGATTAAAGAGACCCAGTACTTC
TRBD1 | TRBJ2-7 | few | TRBV2 | CASSEQGDPAYEQYF | TGTGCCAGCAGTGAACAGGGGGATCCTGCCTACGAGCAGTACTTC
NA | TRBJ1-6 | few | TRBV28 | CASSASWLSGNSPLHF | TGTGCCAGCAGTGCGAGTTGGCTTTCTGGGAATTCACCCCTCCACTTT
TRBD2 | TRBJ2-1 | NA | TRBV20-1 | CSARDGGGSFYNEQFF | TGCAGTGCTAGAGACGGGGGGGGTTCCTTCTACAATGAGCAGTTCTTC
NA | TRBJ1-1 | few | TRBV6-2/TRBV6-3 | CASSWGGVNTEAFF | TGTGCCAGCAGTTGGGGGGGGGTGAACACTGAAGCTTTCTTT
TRBD2 | TRBJ2-5 | once | TRBV7-7 | CASSLTAQLAGGPVETQYF | TGTGCCAGCAGCTTAACGGCTCAACTAGCGGGAGGGCCGGTGGAGACCCAGTACTTC
NA | TRBJ2-1 | few | TRBV3-1 | CASSQEGYAYNEQFF | TGTGCCAGCAGCCAAGAAGGGTATGCCTACAATGAGCAGTTCTTC